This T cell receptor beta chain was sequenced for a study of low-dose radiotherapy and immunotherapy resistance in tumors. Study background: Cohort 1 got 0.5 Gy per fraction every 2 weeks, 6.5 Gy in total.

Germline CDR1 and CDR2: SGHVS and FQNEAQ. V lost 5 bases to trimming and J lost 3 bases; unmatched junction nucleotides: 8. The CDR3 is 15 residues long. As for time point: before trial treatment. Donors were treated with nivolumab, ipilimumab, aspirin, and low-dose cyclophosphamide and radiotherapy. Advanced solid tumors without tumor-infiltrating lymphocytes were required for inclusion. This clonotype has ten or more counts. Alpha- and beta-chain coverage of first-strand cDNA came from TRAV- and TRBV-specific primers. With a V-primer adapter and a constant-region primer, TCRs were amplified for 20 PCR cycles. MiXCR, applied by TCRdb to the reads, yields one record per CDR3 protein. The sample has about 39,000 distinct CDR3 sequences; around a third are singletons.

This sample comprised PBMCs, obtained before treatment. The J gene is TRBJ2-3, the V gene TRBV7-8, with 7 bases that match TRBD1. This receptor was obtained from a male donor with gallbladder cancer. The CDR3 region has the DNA TGTGCCAGCAGCCCGACAGGGAGTTTTACAGATACGCAGTATTTT. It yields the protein CASSPTGSFTDTQYF.